The clone carrying this TCR beta chain was found a few times. Its antigen is currently unknown. The data belong to a study of graft-versus-host responses after intestinal transplantation. Study-level information: Recipients obtained multivisceral, liver-intestinal, or isolated intestinal transplants. Induction using anti-thymocyte globulin, followed by tacrolimus and steroids for two to three years, was given to all recipients.

Overall study findings and caveats: High graft-versus-host to host-versus-graft clonal ratios were seen in allografts of patients with graft-donor T cell macrochimerism. The recipient marrow held GvH clones, and some of them showed up first in ileum or blood.

The data were produced by immunoSEQ multiplex PCR, yet TCRdb's version contains in-frame clones alone and is incomplete. The top ten hold over 0.8% of the sample, which has about 100,000 clones, over 75% seen once. Material: unstimulated CD4+ T cells sorted from spleen or lymph node cells, obtained before intestinal transplant. The clonotype comes from a human donor who received an intestinal transplant.

CDR3 loop: CAITPGGQRGYTF. The DNA of the CDR3 is TGTGCCATCACTCCAGGGGGCCAGCGAGGCTACACCTTC. The V gene is TRBV10-3, the J gene TRBJ1-2; 8 bases align to TRBD1. Germline CDR1 is ENHRY and CDR2 is SYGVKD. V gave up 7 bases and J gave up 8 bases; unmatched junction bases: 9. CDR3 length: 13 amino acids.